This T cell receptor (beta chain) was documented in a study of esophageal squamous cell carcinoma under preoperative chemotherapy. Via MiXCR, TCRdb re-called the PCR reads, giving one row per CDR3 protein. The repertoire has 15,000 to 20,000 distinct CDR3 sequences, around 42% of them found once; the top ten carry roughly 32%. CDR3 length: 14 amino acids. The V and J ends lost 5 bases and 8 bases respectively, with 16 bases between them. Germline-derived CDR1 and CDR2 are MNHNS and SASEGT. Time point defined: after preoperative PTX-NDP chemotherapy. The V and J genes are TRBV6-1 and TRBJ2-1; no reliable D call. The sequence was collected from a human donor with esophageal squamous cell carcinoma. The donor label of this sample is uncertain. This specimen was taken from a patient given preoperative chemotherapy. Here the CDR3 DNA reads TGTGCCAGCAGTCCCGAGTCAACGTGGGATGAGCAGTTCTTC. It yields the protein CASSPESTWDEQFF.